This TCR beta chain came from a study of cytomegalovirus exposure and HLA in healthy donors. Overall study findings and caveats: The study put roughly 160 TCR beta chains on its list as cytomegalovirus-associated. At a 0.05 false discovery rate, a later analysis found approximately 17,000 TCR beta sequences to be associated with HLA alleles.

A word on this clone: As yet, its antigen is unknown.

This CDR3 is 15 amino acids long. Germline CDR1 and CDR2: SGHTS and YDEGEE. V was cut by 5 bases and J by 4 bases, with 16 bases left in between. With 60 Vbeta and 13 Jbeta primers, the PCR was carried out. Original analysis: The authors later counted roughly 87 million unique TCR beta chains, approximately 10 million of them shared. This table comes from immunoSEQ multiplex PCR, and its TCRdb copy is limited to in-frame clones, with some not included. V and J calls and clone size come straight from that table; D and trimming were deduced from the DNA. Its listing shows 120,000 or so clones. The chain combines TRBV5-8 with TRBJ1-5; weak D call: TRBD1 (5 bases). Sequenced sample: PBMCs. This clonotype was sampled from a man aged 18-30 years in good health and CMV-seronegative. This CDR3 is CASSSIGGGNQPQHF. The CDR3 DNA follows: TGTGCCAGCAGTTCAATCGGCGGGGGGAATCAGCCCCAGCATTTT.